The TCR beta chain described here comes from a study of T cells in localized non-small cell lung cancer. Study-wide findings and caveats: T cell clonality was highest in uninvolved adjacent lung, above tumor. Heterogeneity is still possible, as just one tumor region was sequenced. A denser population of T cells in blood accompanied longer overall survival. Appearance in adjacent lung was seen for a median roughly 50 of the top 100 tumor clones.

Produced via immunoSEQ multiplex PCR; TCRdb's table is partial and in-frame only. The sample gives about 78,000 clones, about four fifths of which show up once; approximately 3% is in the top ten. Note on this clone: The antigen is undetermined. Distinct nucleotide sequences in the sample also encode this CDR3.

This CDR3 has 11 amino acids. Germline-derived CDR1 and CDR2 are SEHNR and FQNEAQ (reference sequence). V was cut by 3 bases and J by 4 bases, with 3 bases left in between. This clonotype originated in a man aged 35 to 69 with stage I lung adenocarcinoma. This sequence joins TRBV7-9 and TRBJ1-1; D unclear. The sample here was peripheral blood, taken before any cancer treatment. In nucleotides, the CDR3 is TGTGCCAGCAGCTTGGGCACTGAAGCTTTCTTT. This gives the protein CASSLGTEAFF.